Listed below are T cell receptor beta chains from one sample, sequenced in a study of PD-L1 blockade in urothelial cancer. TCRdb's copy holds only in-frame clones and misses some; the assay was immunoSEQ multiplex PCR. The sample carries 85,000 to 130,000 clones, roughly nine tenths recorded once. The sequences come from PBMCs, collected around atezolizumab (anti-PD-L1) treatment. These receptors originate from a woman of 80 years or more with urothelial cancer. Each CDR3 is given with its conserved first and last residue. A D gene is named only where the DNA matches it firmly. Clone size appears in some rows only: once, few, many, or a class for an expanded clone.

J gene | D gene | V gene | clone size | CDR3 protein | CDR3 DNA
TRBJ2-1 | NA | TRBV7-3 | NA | CASSLTSNGRGDNEQFF | TGTGCCAGCAGCTTAACCTCTAACGGGAGAGGAGACAATGAGCAGTTCTTC
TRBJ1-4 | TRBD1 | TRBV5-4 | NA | CASSSDRNEKLFF | TGTGCCAGCAGTTCGGACAGGAATGAAAAACTGTTTTTT
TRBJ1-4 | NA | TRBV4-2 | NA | CASSQDRVSNEKLFF | TGTGCCAGCAGCCAAGACAGGGTTTCGAATGAAAAACTGTTTTTT
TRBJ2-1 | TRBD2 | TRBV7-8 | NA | CASSLKTSGTNEQFF | TGTGCCAGCAGCTTAAAGACTAGCGGGACCAATGAGCAGTTCTTC
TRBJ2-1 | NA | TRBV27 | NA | CASRREFGNEQFF | TGTGCCAGCAGACGGGAGTTTGGCAATGAGCAGTTCTTC
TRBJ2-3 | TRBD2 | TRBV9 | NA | CASSPFREGRTDTQYF | TGTGCCAGCAGCCCCTTCCGGGAGGGGAGGACAGATACGCAGTATTTT
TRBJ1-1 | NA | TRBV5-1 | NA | CASSLTNQNTEAFF | TGCGCCAGCAGCCTAACTAACCAGAACACTGAAGCTTTCTTT
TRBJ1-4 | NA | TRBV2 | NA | CASIAFPPGAGGNEKLFF | TGTGCCAGCATTGCATTTCCCCCAGGGGCCGGAGGTAATGAAAAACTGTTTTTT
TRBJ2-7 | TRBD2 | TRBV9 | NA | CASSDTSGSTYEQYF | TGTGCCAGCAGTGATACTAGCGGGAGTACGTACGAGCAGTACTTC
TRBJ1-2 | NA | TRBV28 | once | CASNPAGGKGSYGYTF | TGTGCCAGCAACCCTGCGGGGGGGAAGGGGAGCTATGGCTACACCTTC
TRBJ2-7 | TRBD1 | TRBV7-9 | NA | CASSSNTGGYEQYF | TGTGCCAGCAGCTCGAATACAGGGGGCTACGAGCAGTACTTC
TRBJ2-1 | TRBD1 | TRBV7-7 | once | CASSLGQGRHNEQFF | TGTGCCAGCAGCCTCGGACAGGGGCGGCACAATGAGCAGTTCTTC
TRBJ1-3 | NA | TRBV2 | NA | CASSPDRYSGNTIYF | TGTGCCAGCAGTCCCGACAGGTACTCTGGAAACACCATATATTTT
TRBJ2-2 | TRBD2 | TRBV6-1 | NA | CASSALAGGPNTGELFF | TGTGCCAGCAGTGCACTAGCGGGAGGCCCGAACACCGGGGAGCTGTTTTTT
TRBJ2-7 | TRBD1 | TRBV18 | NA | CASSPRTGDYEQYF | TGTGCCAGCTCACCAAGGACAGGAGACTACGAGCAGTACTTC
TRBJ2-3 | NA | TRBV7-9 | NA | CASSEKSGLTDTQYF | TGTGCCAGCAGCGAAAAATCAGGGTTGACAGATACGCAGTATTTT
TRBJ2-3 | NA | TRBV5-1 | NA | CASTGGLATGTDTQYF | TGCGCCAGCACCGGGGGGCTAGCGACGGGCACAGATACGCAGTATTTT
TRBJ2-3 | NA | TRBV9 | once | CASSVASSTDTQYF | TGTGCCAGCAGCGTAGCCAGTAGCACAGATACGCAGTATTTT
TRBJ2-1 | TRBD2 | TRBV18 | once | CASSSIPGTSGPSSYNEQFF | TGTGCCAGCTCAAGTATTCCCGGGACTAGCGGGCCCTCCTCCTACAATGAGCAGTTCTTC
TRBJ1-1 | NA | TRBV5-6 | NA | CASSLDTGWGGAFF | TGTGCCAGCAGCTTGGATACAGGCTGGGGTGGAGCTTTCTTT
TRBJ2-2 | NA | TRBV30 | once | CAWSALVGTGELFF | TGTGCCTGGAGTGCGCTAGTAGGCACCGGGGAGCTGTTTTTT
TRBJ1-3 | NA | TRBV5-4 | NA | CASSFGVGSGNTIYF | TGTGCCAGCAGCTTCGGGGTTGGCTCTGGAAACACCATATATTTT
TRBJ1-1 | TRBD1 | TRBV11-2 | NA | CASRRQGPAEAFF | TGTGCCAGCAGGAGACAGGGCCCCGCTGAAGCTTTCTTT
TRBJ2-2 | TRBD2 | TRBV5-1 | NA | CASSSTSGTGELFF | TGCGCCAGCAGCTCGACTAGCGGCACCGGGGAGCTGTTTTTT
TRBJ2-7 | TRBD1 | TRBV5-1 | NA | CASSPRDSYEQYF | TGCGCCAGCAGCCCAAGGGACAGCTACGAGCAGTACTTC
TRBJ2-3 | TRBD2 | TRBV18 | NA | CASSPLSVTSGAVSTDTQYF | TGTGCCAGCTCACCATTGTCCGTGACTAGCGGGGCTGTTAGCACAGATACGCAGTATTTT
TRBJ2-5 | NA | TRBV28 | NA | CASSPDRVVETQYF | TGTGCCAGCAGCCCAGACCGGGTCGTTGAGACCCAGTACTTC
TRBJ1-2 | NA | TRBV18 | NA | CASSPGDGYTF | TGTGCCAGCTCACCCGGGGATGGCTACACCTTC
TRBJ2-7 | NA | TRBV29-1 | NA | CSVESGTYEQYF | TGCAGCGTTGAGTCAGGGACCTACGAGCAGTACTTC
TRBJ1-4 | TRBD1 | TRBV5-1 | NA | CASTWGLAGTGNEKLFF | TGCGCCAGCACTTGGGGCCTCGCCGGGACAGGGAACGAAAAACTGTTTTTT
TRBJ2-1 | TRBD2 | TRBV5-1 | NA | CASSYFGTSGYEQFF | TGCGCCAGCAGCTACTTCGGGACTAGTGGTTATGAGCAGTTCTTC
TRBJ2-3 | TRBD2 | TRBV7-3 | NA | CASSLAGGVMSTDTQYF | TGTGCCAGCAGCTTAGCGGGAGGGGTAATGTCCACAGATACGCAGTATTTT
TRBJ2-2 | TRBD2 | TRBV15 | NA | CATSRDLTSGTAGELFF | TGTGCCACCAGCAGAGATCTGACTAGCGGGACCGCCGGGGAGCTGTTTTTT
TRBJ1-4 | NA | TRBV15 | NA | CATSRARGLVDEKLFF | TGTGCCACCAGCAGGGCCAGGGGCCTGGTCGATGAAAAACTGTTTTTT
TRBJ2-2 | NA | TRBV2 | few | CAHHMGWTGELFF | TGTGCCCACCACATGGGCTGGACCGGGGAGCTGTTTTTT